This entry lists 15 T cell receptor beta chains sequenced from one sample in a study of patients and donors after allogeneic stem cell transplantation. TCRdb independently ran MiXCR on the RT-PCR reads; one entry per CDR3 protein. The sample lists around 23,000 distinct CDR3 sequences, less than 30% occurring once. The sequencing input was blood, either unsorted or a sorted T cell fraction (not recorded which). Receptor source: a human donor who was either an allogeneic HSCT recipient or a stem cell or donor lymphocyte infusion donor (not recorded which). It is not recorded whose cells these are; they may come from a transplant donor.

This clonotype was recorded a few times. This chain joins TRBV29-1 and TRBJ2-5; 7 bases match TRBD2. The V and J ends lost 3 bases and 8 bases, in that order; junction bases with no gene match: 9. Per germline, CDR1 SQVTM and CDR2 ANQGSEA. The CDR3 is made up of 13 amino acids. The CDR3 sequence: CSVEAAGRRTQYF. The CDR3 nucleotides read TGCAGCGTTGAGGCGGCCGGGAGGCGAACCCAGTACTTC.

This clonotype was detected ten times or more. The chain links TRBV7-6 to TRBJ2-5; D is possibly TRBD1 or TRBD2 (5 bases each). Germline-derived CDR1 and CDR2 are SGHVS and FNYEAQ. V was trimmed by 4 bases and J by 7 bases, leaving 16 bases between them. The CDR3 covers 14 residues. The CDR3 DNA reads TGTGCCAGCAGCTGGGACCTGGCATTTGGGACCCAGTACTTC. Residues: CASSWDLAFGTQYF.

This clonotype was recorded at least ten times. J is TRBJ1-1 and V is TRBV5-1; TRBD1 might be the D (5 bases). Trimming took off 3 bases at V and 6 bases at J, with 9 bases between the two ends. CDR1 is SGHRS, CDR2 YFSETQ, per germline. The CDR3 loop spans 12 amino acids. Here the CDR3 reads CASSSDTAEAFF. For the CDR3, the DNA is TGCGCCAGCAGCTCGGACACCGCTGAAGCTTTCTTT.

This clonotype turned up a few times. V gene TRBV20-1 combines with J gene TRBJ1-5; weak D call: TRBD1 (5 bases). V was pared by 3 bases and J by 0 bases, with 9 bases between. The germline CDR1 and CDR2 sequences are DFQATT and SNEGSKA (reference sequence). The CDR3 totals 14 residues. The CDR3 DNA reads TGCAGTGCTAGCTCAGGGTATAGCAATCAGCCCCAGCATTTT. It yields the protein CSASSGYSNQPQHF.

This clonotype was counted a few times. The chain is built from TRBV6-6 and TRBJ1-5; 9 bases are a match to TRBD1. V dropped 6 bases and J dropped 7; count of bases not matched to a gene: 10. CDR3 length: 15 amino acids. Germline-derived CDR1 and CDR2 are MNHNY and SVGAGI (reference sequence). The CDR3 nucleotides are TGTGCCAGCAGACTGCCGGGACAGGGACAGCAGCCCCAGCATTTT. Residues: CASRLPGQGQQPQHF.

This clonotype was counted a few times. The V gene is TRBV20-1, the J gene TRBJ1-4; D perhaps matches TRBD1 (5 bases). The germline CDR1 and CDR2 sequences are DFQATT and SNEGSKA (reference sequence). The CDR3 extends over 13 amino acids. Deletions cut 7 bases from V and 8 bases from J, with 17 bases between. The CDR3 reads CSEGERCFEKLFF. DNA for the CDR3: TGCAGTGAAGGGGAAAGATGTTTCGAAAAACTGTTTTTT.

The chain uses TRBV6-2 or TRBV6-3 and TRBJ2-7; tentatively, D is TRBD1 (6 bases). The CDR3 length is 13 residues. Germline-derived CDR1 and CDR2 are MNHEY and SVGEGT. The germline V and J ends were trimmed by 5 bases and 0 bases, with 8 bases remaining between them. CDR3 DNA: TGTGCCAGCAGTAGACAGGTCTCCTACGAGCAGTACTTC. Its protein product is CASSRQVSYEQYF.

This clonotype was observed a few times. The chain is built from TRBV6-6 and TRBJ2-3; 7 bases agree with TRBD2. The CDR3 covers 16 residues. Germline trimming cut 4 bases from V and 5 bases from J; bases unmatched to any gene: 12. Germline values: CDR1 MNHNY, CDR2 SVGAGI (reference sequence). CDR3 residues: CASSSWSPGEGDTQYF. In nucleotides, the CDR3 is TGTGCCAGCAGTTCTTGGTCTCCGGGGGAGGGAGATACGCAGTATTTT.

In its sample, this clonotype was seen a few times. V usage is TRBV7-9 and J usage is TRBJ1-4, with a weak D call TRBD1 (5 bases). The germline V gene encodes CDR1 SEHNR and CDR2 FQNEAQ (reference sequence). V was cut by 1 base and J by 7 bases, with 13 bases left in between. The CDR3 runs to 15 residues. For the CDR3, the DNA is TGTGCCAGCAGCTTAGGTTCCGGGAGGGGTGAAAAACTGTTTTTT. This gives the protein CASSLGSGRGEKLFF.

The rearrangement links TRBV11-2 to TRBJ1-1; 9 nucleotides line up with TRBD1. Trimming at V came to 6 bases and at J to 4 bases, leaving 9 bases not matched to a gene. The germline V gene has CDR1 SGHAT and CDR2 FQNNGV. The CDR3 is 15 residues long. This CDR3 reads CASREDRGFGTEAFF. The CDR3 DNA is TGTGCCAGCAGAGAGGACAGGGGATTCGGCACTGAAGCTTTCTTT.

This clonotype appeared a few times. The rearrangement links TRBV10-3 to TRBJ2-2, with 7 bases fitting TRBD1. With 5 bases clipped from V and 5 bases from J, the junction kept 2 bases outside the gene matches. The germline gives CDR1 ENHRY, CDR2 SYGVKD. CDR3 size: 13 residues. The CDR3 reads CAISTGETGELFF. The CDR3, as DNA: TGTGCCATCAGTACAGGGGAAACCGGGGAGCTGTTTTTT.

The chain couples TRBV12-3 or TRBV12-4 to TRBJ2-1; D remains unclear. V was shortened by 3 bases and J by 6 bases, with 12 bases between the two germline ends. This CDR3 is 14 amino acids long. CDR3 DNA sequence: TGTGCCAGCAGTTTTTCGGTCGTTGTCAATGAGCAGTTCTTC. Protein product: CASSFSVVVNEQFF.

The table lists this clonotype with a few counts. The J gene is TRBJ2-3, the V gene TRBV12-3 or TRBV12-4, with D possibly matching TRBD1 (6 bases). The CDR3 spans 14 residues. V was cut by 8 bases and J by 5 bases, with 17 bases left in between. For the CDR3, the DNA is TGTGCCAGCGGGGACAACTTGGGTTTAGATACGCAGTATTTT. Translated: CASGDNLGLDTQYF.

In nucleotides, the CDR3 is TGCGCCAGCAGCTTGGTCGGGGCACTAAATCAGCCCCAGCATTTT. Translated: CASSLVGALNQPQHF. The V gene is TRBV5-1, the J gene TRBJ1-5; tentatively, D is TRBD1 (5 bases). This CDR3 has 15 residues. Trimming left V 0 bases short and J 4 bases short, with 11 bases between. CDR1 is SGHRS, CDR2 YFSETQ, per germline.

This clonotype was counted between two and nine times. The chain uses TRBV6-1 and TRBJ1-2; the D is unclear. Germline CDR1 MNHNS, CDR2 SASEGT. The CDR3 runs to 13 residues. Trimming took 6 bases from V and 2 from J, leaving 10 bases between them. CDR3 region: CASSLVENYGYTF. The CDR3, as DNA: TGTGCCAGCAGCCTCGTAGAGAACTATGGCTACACCTTC.